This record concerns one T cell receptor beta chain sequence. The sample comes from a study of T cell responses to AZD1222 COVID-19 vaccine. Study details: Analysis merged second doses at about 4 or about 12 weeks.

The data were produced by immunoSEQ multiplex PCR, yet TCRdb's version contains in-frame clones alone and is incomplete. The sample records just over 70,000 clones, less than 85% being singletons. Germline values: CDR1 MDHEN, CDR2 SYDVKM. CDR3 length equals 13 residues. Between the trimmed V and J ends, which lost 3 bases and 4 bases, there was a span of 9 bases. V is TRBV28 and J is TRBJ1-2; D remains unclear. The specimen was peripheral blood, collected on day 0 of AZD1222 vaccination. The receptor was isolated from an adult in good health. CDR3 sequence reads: CASSLGGVYGYTF. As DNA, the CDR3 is TGTGCCAGCAGTTTGGGCGGAGTCTATGGCTACACCTTC.